This T cell receptor beta chain came from a study of CD8+ T cells in alopecia areata. The overall study: Those patients who were treated received oral tofacitinib, which was given at 5 to 10 mg twice daily for moderate-to-severe alopecia areata. Whole-study findings and limits: For lesional scalp, especially alopecia totalis/universalis, clonality was higher than in normal scalp.

Regarding this clone: Its antigen is undetermined.

The treatment here: oral pan-JAK inhibitor, 5-10 mg twice daily. Investigators sorted PBMCs to obtain both CD4+ and CD8+ T cells. This CDR3 has 15 residues. Following RNA extraction, reverse transcription yielded cDNA that acted as the sequencing template. Data came from immunoSEQ multiplex PCR; TCRdb stores just in-frame clones and leaves some out. The sample yields 150,000 to 200,000 clones, 60% seen once. This receptor was taken from a human donor with alopecia areata. Sequencing used CD4+ T cells sorted from blood, obtained at week 24, from a patient treated with tofacitinib. The rearrangement uses TRBV21-1 and TRBJ2-3; the DNA was not compared with TRBD1, the D call given in the table. TRBV21-1 is a documented pseudogene. The CDR3 region has the DNA TGTGCCAGCAGCAAAGACCCAGGGAACGTAGATACGCAGTATTTT. Translated: CASSKDPGNVDTQYF.